What follows describes a single T cell receptor beta chain. Its cognate antigen has yet to be identified. No per-base quality is available; no much larger clone lies one base away. This entry is derived from a study of CD8 T cells in ankylosing spondylitis (dated by TCRdb to about 2017). With respect to the entire study: The study profiled T cell receptor beta repertoires in healthy donors and ankylosing spondylitis patients to find disease-linked TCR variants. Peripheral blood was sampled, and synovial fluid was also collected from ankylosing spondylitis patients. The whole study cohort included 108 healthy donors and roughly 24 ankylosing spondylitis patients. Overall study results and their limits: Some TCR beta motif variants had previously been reported in synovial fluid and blood of reactive arthritis patients, which suggested common disease-initiation mechanisms. The disease-linked clones had a CD8+ phenotype and were found at relatively low frequencies in peripheral blood. A TCR beta motif made up of several highly homologous amino acid variants appeared to be characteristic of blood from ankylosing spondylitis patients. According to the report, matched synovial fluid samples from ankylosing spondylitis patients were significantly enriched for the disease-linked clones.

Relative to germline, V is 1 base shorter and J is 4 bases shorter, with 12 bases between their ends. In the germline V gene, CDR1 corresponds to SGHRS and CDR2 to YFSETQ. Including the terminal cysteine and phenylalanine, the CDR3 comprises 14 residues. CDR3 DNA only is kept here, 42 bases in frame from base 1. Sequencing was performed on an Illumina HiSeq 2500. Quantitative 5'-RACE with molecular barcodes was the method used to prepare the TCR beta libraries. In the original analysis: A new computational method based on a probabilistic model of VDJ rearrangement was used to identify disease-linked TCR variants. Using fastp at Q25 and MiXCR, TCRdb reprocessed the public reads and kept productive beta chains. Every distinct CDR3 protein forms one entry, paired with its most common genes and DNA. TCRdb assigned the V and J calls; the authors' analysis was not used. Present in this sample are roughly 440,000 distinct CDR3 sequences, roughly 18% of which were seen just once. Just over 1% of the sample is held by the ten biggest clonotypes.

The sequenced material came from blood, either unsorted or a sorted T cell fraction (not recorded which). Here the chain combines TRBV5-1 and TRBJ2-7; no D gene is confidently identified. The TCR was taken from a male donor with ankylosing spondylitis. The DNA sequence is TGCGCCAGCAGCTTGTCGGGCAGTACATACGAGCAGTACTTC. Its product reads: CASSLSGSTYEQYF.